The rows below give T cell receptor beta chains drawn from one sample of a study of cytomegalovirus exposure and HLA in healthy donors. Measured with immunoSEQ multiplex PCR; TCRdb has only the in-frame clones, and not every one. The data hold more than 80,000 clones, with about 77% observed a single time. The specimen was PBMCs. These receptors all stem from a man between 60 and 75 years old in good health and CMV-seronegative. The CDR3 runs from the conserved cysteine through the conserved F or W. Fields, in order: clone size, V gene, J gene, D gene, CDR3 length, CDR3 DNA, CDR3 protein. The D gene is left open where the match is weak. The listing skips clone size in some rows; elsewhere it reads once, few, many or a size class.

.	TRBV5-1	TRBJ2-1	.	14	TGCGCCAGCAGCTTGGTTCCGGGGGTCAATGAGCAGTTCTTC	CASSLVPGVNEQFF
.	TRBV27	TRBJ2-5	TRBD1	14	TGTGCCAGCAGTTCCTACAGGGGTCAAGAGACCCAGTACTTC	CASSSYRGQETQYF
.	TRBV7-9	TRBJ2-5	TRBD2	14	TGTGCCAGCAGCTGGCTAGCGGGGTCAAAGACCCAGTACTTC	CASSWLAGSKTQYF
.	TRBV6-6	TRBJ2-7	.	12	TGTGCCACGGAGAATGTGGACTACGAGCAGTACTTC	CATENVDYEQYF
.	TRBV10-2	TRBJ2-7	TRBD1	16	TGCGCCAGCAGTGAGTCCCCCAGGACAGGGGATTACGAGCAGTACTTC	CASSESPRTGDYEQYF
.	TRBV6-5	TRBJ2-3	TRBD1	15	TGTGCCAGCAGGGAACAGGGGGCTCGAACAGATACGCAGTATTTT	CASREQGARTDTQYF
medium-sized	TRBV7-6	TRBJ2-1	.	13	TGTGCCAGCGGGTTCCTGGGGGCCAATGAGCAGTTCTTC	CASGFLGANEQFF
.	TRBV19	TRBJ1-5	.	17	TGTGCCAGCCAACTCCAGGTGAGGGTCAATAGCAATCAGCCCCAGCATTTT	CASQLQVRVNSNQPQHF
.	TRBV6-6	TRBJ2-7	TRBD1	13	TGTGCCAGCAGTTACACACAGGGGAACGAGCAGTACTTC	CASSYTQGNEQYF
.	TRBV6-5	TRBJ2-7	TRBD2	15	TGTGCCAGCAGTTACTCGTTCGGGGGGGTGGGGGAGCAGTACTTC	CASSYSFGGVGEQYF
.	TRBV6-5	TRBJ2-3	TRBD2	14	TGTGCCAGCAGTTACGGACTAGGTCTAGATACGCAGTATTTT	CASSYGLGLDTQYF
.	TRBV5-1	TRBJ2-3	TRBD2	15	TGCGCCAGCAGCGGAGCGGGGGGGCCCGGAGATACGCAGTATTTT	CASSGAGGPGDTQYF
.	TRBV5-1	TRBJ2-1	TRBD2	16	TGCGCCGGCAGCTCCCTTAGCGGGGGCTCGTACAATGAGCAGTTCTTC	CAGSSLSGGSYNEQFF
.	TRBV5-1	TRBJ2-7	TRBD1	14	TGCGCCAGCAGCTTGGGGCAGGGGGCCTACGAGCAGTACTTC	CASSLGQGAYEQYF
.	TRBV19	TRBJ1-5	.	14	TGTGCCAGTAGTATAACAGGGACGAATCAGCCCCAGCATTTT	CASSITGTNQPQHF
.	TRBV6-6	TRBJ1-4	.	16	TGTGCCAGCAGTTACCCTTTGGAGGGGAGTAATGAAAAACTGTTTTTT	CASSYPLEGSNEKLFF
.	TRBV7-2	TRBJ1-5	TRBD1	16	TGTGCCAGCAGCCCCTGGACAGGCCTGGGGGATCAGCCCCAGCATTTT	CASSPWTGLGDQPQHF
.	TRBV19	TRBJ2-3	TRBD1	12	TGTGCCAGTAGTATTAGAGGGGGCAAGATGTATTTT	CASSIRGGKMYF
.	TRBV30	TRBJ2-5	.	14	TGTGCCTGGAGTCCCCATTCCCCGCCAGGGACCCAGTACTTC	CAWSPHSPPGTQYF
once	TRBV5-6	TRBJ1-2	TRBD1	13	TGTGCCAGCAGCTTGTCAGGGGGCTATGGCTACACCTTC	CASSLSGGYGYTF
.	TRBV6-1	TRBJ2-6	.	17	TGTGCCAGCAGTGAAGCGAAGGGGGCGGGAGGGGCCAACGTCCTGACTTTC	CASSEAKGAGGANVLTF
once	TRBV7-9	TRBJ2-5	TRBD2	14	TGTTCCAGCAGCTTAGAGGGCGGGGGACAGACCCAGTACTTC	CSSSLEGGGQTQYF
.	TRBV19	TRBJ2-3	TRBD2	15	TGTGCCAGTAGCCCCGGGACTACCCGCACAGATACGCAGTATTTT	CASSPGTTRTDTQYF
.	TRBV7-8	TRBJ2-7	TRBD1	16	TGTGCCAGCAGCCCCTGGGGGGGACAGGGGAACTACGAGCAGTACTTC	CASSPWGGQGNYEQYF